The present T cell receptor beta chain was sequenced within a study of TIL therapy for anti-PD-1-resistant metastatic lung cancer. CDR3 length equals 14 residues. CDR1 and CDR2 (germline): SEHNR, FQNEAQ (reference sequence). The germline V and J ends were trimmed by 2 bases and 6 bases, with 8 bases remaining between them. As to time point: pre-treatment sample, taken before nivolumab and TIL therapy. The libraries were made with immunoSEQ v3. The method was immunoSEQ multiplex PCR; TCRdb's version includes in-frame clones alone and lacks a portion of them. This sample has 50,000 to 60,000 clones; approximately 75% occur once, and the top ten carry 2.5% to 3.5%.

The chain joins TRBV7-9 to TRBJ1-6; no clear D gene. The starting material was blood, obtained at baseline. The sequence was collected from a person between 25 and 80 years old with non-small cell lung cancer. The CDR3 DNA sequence: TGTGCCAGCAGCTTACTTACGGGTAATTCACCCCTCCACTTT. This encodes CASSLLTGNSPLHF.